This TCR beta chain emerged from a study of response to subunit inactivated influenza vaccine. The CDR3 has 13 amino acids. CDR1 is SQVTM, CDR2 ANQGSEA, per germline. J was trimmed by 4 bases and V by 6 bases; bases with no gene match: 9. Notes on this clonotype: Possible read error: a much larger clone is one base away.

One entry per CDR3 protein, called by TCRdb with MiXCR from the RT-PCR reads. The repertoire has 430,000 or so distinct CDR3 sequences, roughly 9.8% of them found once; the top ten carry around 12%. The chain has TRBV29-1 and TRBJ2-7; 7 bases agree with TRBD1. This sequence originates from a middle-aged man who received an inactivated influenza vaccine. The sequencing here drew on PBMCs from blood, taken roughly 45 days after vaccination. In DNA, the CDR3 is TGCAGCGTCACGACAGGGTGCTTGTACGAGCAGTACTTC. Its protein is CSVTTGCLYEQYF.